One sample yielded the 24 T cell receptor beta chains listed below, sequenced in a study of cytomegalovirus exposure and HLA in healthy donors. Researchers ran the PCR with 60 Vbeta and 13 Jbeta primers. Libraries were prepared by immunoSEQ multiplex PCR; TCRdb keeps only in-frame clonotypes and omits some of them. This sample has some 200,000 clones; 70% to 80% occur once, and the top ten carry less than 20%. Material: PBMCs. Receptor source: a man aged 35 to 55 in good health and CMV-seronegative.

This clone was found once. The chain joins TRBV18 to TRBJ1-5; D might be TRBD1 (5 bases). CDR3 length: 13 residues. Germline V gene data show CDR1 as KGHSH and CDR2 as LQKENI. V lost 3 bases and J 9 bases, leaving 12 bases between the germline ends. The CDR3 nucleotides read TGTGCCAGCTCACCCTATAGGGGTACGCCCCAGCATTTT. It yields the protein CASSPYRGTPQHF.

The V call is TRBV6-1, the J call TRBJ1-1, with a possible D match to TRBD1 (6 bases). V was trimmed by 6 bases and J by 5 bases, leaving 19 bases between them. The CDR3 has 15 residues. CDR1 MNHNS and CDR2 SASEGT come from the germline V gene. In nucleotides, the CDR3 is TGTGCCAGCAGGAGAGACAGGATTCAGGGGACTGAAGCTTTCTTT. Protein: CASRRDRIQGTEAFF.

This chain joins TRBV4-3 and TRBJ2-3; TRBD1 aligns across 8 bases. The CDR3 consists of 17 residues. CDR1 and CDR2 (germline): LGHNA, YSLEER. V was pared by 2 bases and J by 0 bases, with 7 bases of the junction left unmatched. The DNA of the CDR3 is TGCGCCAGCAGCCAACAACCGGGACAGGACAGCACAGATACGCAGTATTTT. Translated: CASSQQPGQDSTDTQYF.

A few counts support this clone. This rearrangement joins TRBV7-2 to TRBJ1-5, with 7 bases that match TRBD1. The CDR3 length is 16 residues. J gave up 3 bases and V 4 bases, and 9 bases lay outside the gene matches. CDR1 SGHTA and CDR2 FQGNSA come from the germline V gene. The CDR3 region has the DNA TGTGCCAGCAGCTATACCGGGACAGCAAACAATCAGCCCCAGCATTTT. Translated: CASSYTGTANNQPQHF.

In nucleotides, the CDR3 is TGTGCCAGCAGCTTAGTCGCCAGCTCCTACAATGAGCAGTTCTTC. Its translation: CASSLVASSYNEQFF. The chain has TRBV7-2 and TRBJ2-1; D is uncertain. Germline V gene data show CDR1 as SGHTA and CDR2 as FQGNSA. Trimming left V 1 base short and J 0 bases short, with 7 bases between. The CDR3 covers 15 residues.

The J gene is TRBJ2-5, the V gene TRBV6-1, with unresolved D. With 4 bases removed from V and 7 bases from J, the gap between germline ends came to 13 bases. The CDR3 consists of 13 residues. Germline CDR1 is MNHNS and CDR2 is SASEGT. Here the CDR3 reads CASSADPTGTQYF. CDR3 coding DNA: TGTGCCAGCAGTGCAGACCCCACGGGGACCCAGTACTTC.

The rearrangement joins TRBV2 to TRBJ1-2; perhaps TRBD1 as D (6 bases). Trimming took off 6 bases at V and 3 bases at J, with 14 bases between the two ends. Germline V CDR1 and CDR2: SNHLY, FYNNEI. This CDR3 spans 14 amino acids. The CDR3 DNA is TGTGCCAGCAGGGACCGACAGGATCACTATGGCTACACCTTC. Its protein product is CASRDRQDHYGYTF.

The J gene is TRBJ2-2, the V gene TRBV21-1; TRBD2 is the table's D call and was not checked against the DNA. TRBV21-1 corresponds to a pseudogene. CDR3 size: 17 residues. CDR3 protein: CASTYCGGDPNTGELFF. CDR3 sequence (DNA): TGTGCCAGCACCTACTGCGGGGGGGACCCGAACACCGGGGAGCTGTTTTTT.

V gene TRBV7-9 combines with J gene TRBJ1-5; D unresolved. Trimming cost V 3 bases and J 5 bases, with 14 bases left between them. The CDR3 spans 15 residues. Germline lookup yields CDR1 SEHNR and CDR2 FQNEAQ (reference sequence). Here the CDR3 reads CASSFSADNDQPQHF. The CDR3 DNA is TGTGCCAGCAGCTTTAGCGCAGATAACGATCAGCCCCAGCATTTT.

Here the CDR3 DNA reads TGTGCCATCAGTGAGTCGACGGGACAGGGTCAGGAGACCCAGTACTTC. It encodes CAISESTGQGQETQYF. The chain is built from TRBV10-3 and TRBJ2-5; 9 bases line up with TRBD1. The CDR3 consists of 16 residues. From germline, CDR1 is ENHRY and CDR2 SYGVKD. V shed 0 bases, J shed 5 bases, and the junction held 7 bases outside the gene matches.

The rearrangement uses TRBV5-4 and TRBJ2-2; 9 nucleotides match TRBD2. Trimming removed 5 bases from V and 3 bases from J; junction bases left unmatched: 5. The CDR3 spans 15 residues. Germline V lookup: CDR1 SGHNT, CDR2 YYREEE (reference sequence). The CDR3 nucleotides read TGTGCCAGCAGAGGGGGCGGGAGGGACACCGGGGAGCTGTTTTTT. It encodes CASRGGGRDTGELFF.

The chain uses TRBV9 and TRBJ1-1, with D maybe TRBD1 (6 bases). From germline, CDR1 is SGDLS and CDR2 YYNGEE. V dropped 2 bases and J dropped 5 bases, with 10 bases sitting between them. This CDR3 is built from 13 residues. Written as DNA, the CDR3 is TGTGCCAGCAGCGTGGGGGGGGCGACTGAAGCTTTCTTT. Translating gives CASSVGGATEAFF. Full variable domain (rest looked up from reference TRBV9 and TRBJ1-1): DSGVTQTPKHLITATGQRVTLRCSPRSGDLSVYWYQQSLDQGLQFLIQYYNGEERAKGNILERFSAQQFPDLHSELNLSSLELGDSALYFCASSVGGATEAFFGQGTRLTVV.

With regard to this clone: Germline and junction disagree at one end, which may indicate a read error. The chain carries TRBV7-9 and TRBJ1-1; 10 bases fit TRBD1. The CDR3 covers 16 residues. The V gene's germline CDR1 is SEHNR and CDR2 FQNEAQ (reference sequence). The CDR3 spells CSSSRTGGSMNTEAFF. In DNA form, the CDR3 reads TGTTCCAGCAGCAGGACAGGGGGGAGCATGAACACTGAAGCTTTCTTT.

The chain employs TRBV4-1 and TRBJ1-1; maybe TRBD1 (6 bases). Germline CDR1 is MGHRA and CDR2 is YSYEKL. Trimming stripped 7 bases from V and 1 base from J, with 13 bases between. This CDR3 is built from 14 residues. CDR3 DNA: TGCGCCAGCACAGGGGCCCGGCCGAACACTGAAGCTTTCTTT. Translating it yields CASTGARPNTEAFF.

The genes are TRBV7-6 and TRBJ1-2; 9 bases match TRBD1. Trimming at V came to 6 bases and at J to 8 bases, leaving 7 bases not matched to a gene. This CDR3 region has 13 residues. CDR1 and CDR2 (germline): SGHVS, FNYEAQ. For the CDR3, the DNA is TGTGCCAGCAGTCGAGGGACAGGGAACGGCTACACCTTC. Translating it yields CASSRGTGNGYTF.

The chain is built from TRBV5-4 and TRBJ2-1, with 7 nucleotides matching TRBD1. Germline V gene sequence: CDR1 SGHNT, CDR2 YYREEE (reference sequence). The V gene end was trimmed by 3 bases and the J gene end by 6 bases; junction bases not matched to a gene: 6. The CDR3 is 14 residues long. This chain's CDR3 is CASSWGQPRNEQFF. In nucleotides, the CDR3 is TGTGCCAGCAGCTGGGGACAGCCACGCAATGAGCAGTTCTTC.

CDR3 nucleotide sequence: TGCAGCGTTGAACAGGCTACCGGCATTCAGTACTTC. It yields the protein CSVEQATGIQYF. The chain carries TRBV29-1 and TRBJ2-4; D is unresolved. Germline V gives CDR1 SQVTM, CDR2 ANQGSEA. This CDR3 is built from 12 residues. Trimming shortened V by 2 bases and J by 9 bases, and 11 bases separated the two germline ends.

The rearrangement links TRBV10-2 to TRBJ2-1; 7 bases are a match to TRBD2. CDR1 and CDR2 from the germline V gene are WSHSY and SAAADI. The CDR3 covers 10 residues. After removal of 11 bases from V and 10 bases from J, the junction contained 5 bases not matched to a gene. For the CDR3, the DNA is TGCGCCTGCCGGCGGGGGGAGCAGTTCTTC. Translating gives CACRRGEQFF.

This clone was detected a few times. This chain connects TRBV7-8 to TRBJ1-1, with D uncertain. The germline V and J ends were trimmed by 3 bases and 0 bases, with 5 bases remaining between them. Germline loops: CDR1 SGHVS, CDR2 FQNEAQ. There are 13 residues in the CDR3. The CDR3 region has the DNA TGTGCCAGCAGCTTTCAGGTGAACACTGAAGCTTTCTTT. It specifies CASSFQVNTEAFF. Drawing the rest from reference TRBV7-8 and TRBJ1-1, the complete variable domain is GAGVSQSPRYKVAKRGQDVALRCDPISGHVSLFWYQQALGQGPEFLTYFQNEAQLDKSGLPSDRFFAERPEGSVSTLKIQRTQQEDSAVYLCASSFQVNTEAFFGQGTRLTVV.

V usage is TRBV11-2 and J usage is TRBJ2-2; no firm D call. Trimming pared 3 bases from V and 3 bases from J, leaving 8 bases between. The CDR3 has 14 amino acids. The germline V gene encodes CDR1 SGHAT and CDR2 FQNNGV. CDR3 sequence reads: CASSLTRYTGELFF. The CDR3 DNA follows: TGTGCCAGCAGCTTGACGAGGTACACCGGGGAGCTGTTTTTT.

A note on this clone: A read error may produce the germline difference seen at one junction end. As DNA, the CDR3 is TGTGCCAGCAGCGTAGGGACAGGGAATTTCTACAATGAGCAGTTCTTC. Protein: CASSVGTGNFYNEQFF. This sequence joins TRBV13 and TRBJ2-1, with TRBD1 matching 9 bases. The CDR3 runs to 16 residues. Germline loops: CDR1 PRHDT, CDR2 FYEKMQ (reference sequence). Looking up the rest from reference TRBV13 and TRBJ2-1 gives the full variable domain: AAGVIQSPRHLIKEKRETATLKCYPIPRHDTVYWYQQGPGQDPQFLISFYEKMQSDKGSIPDRFSAQQFSDYHSELNMSSLELGDSALYFCASSVGTGNFYNEQFFGPGTRLTVL.

The V gene is TRBV5-4, the J gene TRBJ1-3; the D is unclear. Trimming removed 0 bases at V and 4 bases at J, with 8 bases between. Germline V CDR1 and CDR2: SGHNT, YYREEE (reference sequence). CDR3 size: 14 residues. The CDR3 DNA reads TGTGCCAGCAGCTTGGCAGGTGGGGGAAACACCATATATTTT. It yields the protein CASSLAGGGNTIYF. The variable domain in full, completed from reference TRBV5-4 and TRBJ1-3, reads ETGVTQSPTHLIKTRGQQVTLRCSSQSGHNTVSWYQQALGQGPQFIFQYYREEENGRGNFPPRFSGLQFPNYSSELNVNALELDDSALYLCASSLAGGGNTIYFGEGSWLTVV.

The chain uses TRBV5-1 and TRBJ1-2; 9 bases are a match to TRBD1. J was trimmed by 6 bases and V by 3 bases; bases with no gene match: 12. Germline assignment: CDR1 SGHRS and CDR2 YFSETQ. The CDR3 sequence is 16 residues long. This CDR3 reads CASSSNPGQGFNGYTF. The DNA of the CDR3 is TGCGCCAGCAGCTCCAATCCCGGACAGGGGTTCAATGGCTACACCTTC.

The V call is TRBV5-1, the J call TRBJ1-3; 7 bases align to TRBD1. Germline CDR1 is SGHRS and CDR2 is YFSETQ. The V segment lost 4 bases and the J segment 4 bases; nucleotides outside the gene matches: 8. CDR3 length: 15 amino acids. The CDR3 region is CASSAGQLEGNTIYF. The CDR3 DNA sequence: TGCGCCAGCAGCGCGGGACAGTTGGAGGGAAACACCATATATTTT.